The rows below give T cell receptor beta chains drawn from one sample of a study of lymphopenia after photon versus proton radiotherapy. Assay: immunoSEQ multiplex PCR; the TCRdb copy retains only in-frame clones and omits some. The sample holds 67,000 or so clones; around 86% are singletons and the top ten take 9.5% to 14%. The sequenced sample was peripheral blood, obtained from a patient treated with proton-based radiotherapy. Receptor source: a man older than 75 with esophageal cancer. CDR3s include the opening cysteine and the closing phenylalanine or tryptophan. Fields, in order: D gene, V gene, clone size, J gene, CDR3 protein, CDR3 DNA. A D gene is named only where the DNA matches it firmly. Clone size is given for some rows only: seen once, a few or many times, or a class if the clone is expanded.

d_call: NA; v_call: TRBV7-2; clone_size: NA; j_call: TRBJ2-7; cdr3_aa: CASSSDLGSYEQYF; cdr3_nt: TGTGCCAGCAGCTCCGACTTAGGCTCCTACGAGCAGTACTTC
d_call: NA; v_call: TRBV5-4; clone_size: NA; j_call: TRBJ2-3; cdr3_aa: CASSLDFGNTDTQYF; cdr3_nt: TGTGCCAGCAGCTTGGATTTCGGGAATACAGATACGCAGTATTTT
d_call: TRBD1; v_call: TRBV27; clone_size: NA; j_call: TRBJ2-5; cdr3_aa: CASSMISGTEETQYF; cdr3_nt: TGTGCCAGCAGTATGATCTCCGGGACAGAAGAGACCCAGTACTTC
d_call: NA; v_call: TRBV18; clone_size: once; j_call: TRBJ1-2; cdr3_aa: CASSPAGQYDGYTF; cdr3_nt: TGTGCCAGCTCACCGGCTGGACAGTATGATGGCTACACCTTC
d_call: NA; v_call: TRBV5-4; clone_size: NA; j_call: TRBJ2-7; cdr3_aa: CASSPNLFYEQYF; cdr3_nt: TGTGCCAGCAGCCCGAATTTATTCTACGAGCAGTACTTC
d_call: NA; v_call: TRBV5-1; clone_size: NA; j_call: TRBJ1-5; cdr3_aa: CASSDPGLNQPQHF; cdr3_nt: TGCGCCAGCTCGGACCCCGGGCTCAATCAGCCCCAGCATTTT
d_call: NA; v_call: TRBV6-5; clone_size: few; j_call: TRBJ2-7; cdr3_aa: CASSLQRELHEQYF; cdr3_nt: TGTGCCAGCAGCCTCCAACGGGAGCTTCACGAGCAGTACTTC
d_call: TRBD2; v_call: TRBV6-6; clone_size: NA; j_call: TRBJ2-7; cdr3_aa: CASSPGTSGLSYEQYF; cdr3_nt: TGTGCCAGCAGCCCCGGGACTAGCGGCCTCTCCTACGAGCAGTACTTC
d_call: NA; v_call: TRBV12-5; clone_size: once; j_call: TRBJ2-1; cdr3_aa: CASEEGGYNEQFF; cdr3_nt: TGTGCTAGTGAGGAAGGAGGGTACAATGAGCAGTTCTTC
d_call: NA; v_call: TRBV7-6; clone_size: NA; j_call: TRBJ1-6; cdr3_aa: CASSLEGREWNNSPLHF; cdr3_nt: TGTGCCAGCAGCTTAGAGGGGCGGGAGTGGAATAATTCACCCCTCCACTTT
d_call: NA; v_call: TRBV7-2; clone_size: NA; j_call: TRBJ2-2; cdr3_aa: CASSFLSTGELFF; cdr3_nt: TGTGCCAGCAGCTTTCTCTCCACCGGGGAGCTGTTTTTT
d_call: NA; v_call: TRBV30; clone_size: few; j_call: TRBJ1-2; cdr3_aa: CAWTVDGYGYTF; cdr3_nt: TGTGCCTGGACAGTCGATGGATATGGCTACACCTTC
d_call: TRBD2; v_call: TRBV4-2; clone_size: NA; j_call: TRBJ2-7; cdr3_aa: CASSLGGLYEQYF; cdr3_nt: TGTGCCAGCAGCCTCGGGGGGTTATACGAGCAGTACTTC
d_call: TRBD1; v_call: TRBV6-5; clone_size: NA; j_call: TRBJ1-2; cdr3_aa: CATVGTGLLYTF; cdr3_nt: TGTGCCACTGTAGGGACAGGCTTACTCTACACCTTC
d_call: NA; v_call: TRBV7-2; clone_size: once; j_call: TRBJ1-3; cdr3_aa: CASSLAGLRPNSGNTIYF; cdr3_nt: TGTGCCAGCAGCTTAGCGGGTCTTAGACCGAACTCTGGAAACACCATATATTTT
d_call: TRBD1; v_call: TRBV7-2; clone_size: NA; j_call: TRBJ1-3; cdr3_aa: CASSLVGTGLGNTIYF; cdr3_nt: TGTGCCAGCAGCTTAGTTGGGACAGGGCTTGGAAACACCATATATTTT
d_call: NA; v_call: TRBV7-2; clone_size: NA; j_call: TRBJ2-7; cdr3_aa: CASSFTPRSYEQYF; cdr3_nt: TGTGCCAGCAGCTTTACTCCTCGGTCCTACGAGCAGTACTTC
d_call: TRBD1; v_call: TRBV7-2; clone_size: NA; j_call: TRBJ1-2; cdr3_aa: CASSTPGGRGGYTF; cdr3_nt: TGTGCCAGCAGCACTCCAGGGGGCCGGGGTGGCTACACCTTC
d_call: NA; v_call: TRBV7-6; clone_size: NA; j_call: TRBJ2-1; cdr3_aa: CASSLEGFRQFF; cdr3_nt: TGTGCCAGCAGCTTAGAGGGATTCCGCCAGTTCTTC
d_call: NA; v_call: TRBV19; clone_size: NA; j_call: TRBJ2-7; cdr3_aa: CASSISYKFWYEQYF; cdr3_nt: TGTGCCAGTAGTATCAGCTACAAGTTTTGGTACGAGCAGTACTTC
d_call: TRBD2; v_call: TRBV7-8; clone_size: NA; j_call: TRBJ2-4; cdr3_aa: CASSLRASGVSRDIQYF; cdr3_nt: TGTGCCAGCAGCTTAAGGGCTAGCGGGGTATCGAGGGACATTCAGTACTTC
d_call: NA; v_call: TRBV19; clone_size: NA; j_call: TRBJ2-5; cdr3_aa: CASSLLVGVETQYF; cdr3_nt: TGTGCCAGTAGTCTTCTAGTTGGCGTAGAGACCCAGTACTTC
d_call: TRBD1; v_call: TRBV29-1; clone_size: NA; j_call: TRBJ2-1; cdr3_aa: CSVPGTGAYNEQFF; cdr3_nt: TGCAGCGTTCCCGGGACAGGGGCCTACAATGAGCAGTTCTTC
d_call: NA; v_call: TRBV7-8; clone_size: NA; j_call: TRBJ1-2; cdr3_aa: CASSFSSSAAANYGYTF; cdr3_nt: TGTGCCAGCAGCTTCTCCAGTTCGGCAGCGGCTAACTATGGCTACACCTTC
d_call: NA; v_call: TRBV2; clone_size: NA; j_call: TRBJ1-2; cdr3_aa: CASSAGAGGYTF; cdr3_nt: TGTGCCAGCAGCGCGGGGGCCGGGGGCTACACCTTC
d_call: TRBD2; v_call: TRBV6-5; clone_size: NA; j_call: TRBJ2-1; cdr3_aa: CASSYSRLAGVNEQFF; cdr3_nt: TGTGCCAGCAGTTACTCGAGGCTAGCGGGAGTCAATGAGCAGTTCTTC
d_call: NA; v_call: TRBV2; clone_size: once; j_call: TRBJ1-5; cdr3_aa: CASRQESNQPQHF; cdr3_nt: TGTGCCAGCAGGCAGGAAAGCAATCAGCCCCAGCATTTT
d_call: TRBD1; v_call: TRBV5-5; clone_size: once; j_call: TRBJ2-3; cdr3_aa: CASSLTTGITDTQYF; cdr3_nt: TGTGCCAGCAGCTTGACGACAGGGATAACAGATACGCAGTATTTT
d_call: NA; v_call: TRBV18; clone_size: NA; j_call: TRBJ1-2; cdr3_aa: CASSRNRAMNYGYTF; cdr3_nt: TGTGCCAGCTCTCGAAACAGGGCAATGAACTATGGCTACACCTTC
d_call: NA; v_call: TRBV2; clone_size: NA; j_call: TRBJ2-1; cdr3_aa: CASSSGLAMVFF; cdr3_nt: TGTGCCAGCAGTTCTGGACTGGCAATGGTGTTCTTC
d_call: TRBD1; v_call: TRBV27; clone_size: NA; j_call: TRBJ1-2; cdr3_aa: CASSLWRGTEVYGYTF; cdr3_nt: TGTGCCAGCAGTCTGTGGAGGGGGACAGAGGTCTATGGCTACACCTTC
d_call: NA; v_call: TRBV5-1; clone_size: NA; j_call: TRBJ1-1; cdr3_aa: CASSLPYGDLNTEAFF; cdr3_nt: TGCGCCAGCAGCTTGCCTTACGGGGATTTGAACACTGAAGCTTTCTTT
d_call: NA; v_call: TRBV18; clone_size: NA; j_call: TRBJ1-3; cdr3_aa: CASSTEQGLSGNTIYF; cdr3_nt: TGTGCCAGCTCGACAGAACAGGGTTTATCTGGAAACACCATATATTTT
d_call: NA; v_call: TRBV14; clone_size: NA; j_call: TRBJ2-7; cdr3_aa: CASSQDHYRLSGPYEQYF; cdr3_nt: TGTGCCAGCAGCCAAGACCACTACAGGCTTTCGGGACCCTACGAGCAGTACTTC
d_call: TRBD2; v_call: TRBV15; clone_size: NA; j_call: TRBJ2-7; cdr3_aa: CATSRGSERGESYEQYF; cdr3_nt: TGTGCCACCAGCAGAGGTTCAGAGCGGGGGGAATCGTACGAGCAGTACTTC
d_call: NA; v_call: TRBV2; clone_size: NA; j_call: TRBJ1-5; cdr3_aa: CASGGGGMLQPQHF; cdr3_nt: TGTGCCAGCGGCGGGGGAGGGATGTTACAGCCCCAGCATTTT
d_call: TRBD1; v_call: TRBV2; clone_size: NA; j_call: TRBJ2-7; cdr3_aa: CASSTGTAPYEQYF; cdr3_nt: TGTGCCAGCAGTACCGGGACAGCTCCCTACGAGCAGTACTTC
d_call: NA; v_call: TRBV7-2; clone_size: once; j_call: TRBJ2-7; cdr3_aa: CASSWESSYEQYF; cdr3_nt: TGTGCCAGCAGCTGGGAGAGCTCCTACGAGCAGTACTTC
d_call: TRBD1; v_call: TRBV7-2; clone_size: NA; j_call: TRBJ2-7; cdr3_aa: CASSSDRGREQYF; cdr3_nt: TGTGCCAGCAGCTCGGACAGGGGGCGTGAGCAGTACTTC
d_call: TRBD2; v_call: TRBV7-2; clone_size: NA; j_call: TRBJ2-3; cdr3_aa: CASSTAGGFGDTQYF; cdr3_nt: TGTGCCAGCAGCACGGCCGGGGGGTTCGGAGATACGCAGTATTTT
d_call: NA; v_call: TRBV9; clone_size: NA; j_call: TRBJ1-1; cdr3_aa: CASSVGGATEAFF; cdr3_nt: TGTGCCAGCAGCGTAGGGGGGGCCACTGAAGCTTTCTTT
d_call: TRBD2; v_call: TRBV5-4; clone_size: NA; j_call: TRBJ2-1; cdr3_aa: CASSLTSGGVGEQFF; cdr3_nt: TGTGCCAGCAGCCTCACTAGCGGGGGGGTCGGTGAGCAGTTCTTC
d_call: TRBD1; v_call: TRBV4-1; clone_size: NA; j_call: TRBJ2-5; cdr3_aa: CASSQGTGSYQETQYF; cdr3_nt: TGCGCCAGCAGCCAAGGGACAGGGAGTTACCAAGAGACCCAGTACTTC
d_call: TRBD2; v_call: TRBV14; clone_size: few; j_call: TRBJ2-7; cdr3_aa: CASSQGTGTSGSYEQYF; cdr3_nt: TGTGCCAGCAGCCAAGGGACCGGGACTAGCGGTTCCTACGAGCAGTACTTC
d_call: NA; v_call: TRBV4-1; clone_size: NA; j_call: TRBJ1-4; cdr3_aa: CASSQGLANEKLFF; cdr3_nt: TGCGCCAGCAGCCAAGGATTGGCTAATGAAAAACTGTTTTTT
d_call: NA; v_call: TRBV7-9; clone_size: NA; j_call: TRBJ2-3; cdr3_aa: CASEQRRTDTQYF; cdr3_nt: TGTGCCAGCGAACAAAGGCGCACAGATACGCAGTATTTT
d_call: NA; v_call: TRBV10-1; clone_size: NA; j_call: TRBJ1-4; cdr3_aa: CASSESTAGRNEKLFF; cdr3_nt: TGCGCCAGCAGTGAGTCGACCGCCGGAAGGAATGAAAAACTGTTTTTT
d_call: NA; v_call: TRBV2; clone_size: few; j_call: TRBJ2-3; cdr3_aa: CASRPGTATTLSSTDTQYF; cdr3_nt: TGTGCCAGCAGGCCCGGGACGGCGACTACCCTGAGTAGCACAGATACGCAGTATTTT
d_call: TRBD1; v_call: TRBV5-6; clone_size: few; j_call: TRBJ1-5; cdr3_aa: CASSFGTGLQPQHF; cdr3_nt: TGTGCCAGCAGCTTCGGGACAGGGTTACAGCCCCAGCATTTT
d_call: NA; v_call: TRBV30; clone_size: NA; j_call: TRBJ1-1; cdr3_aa: CAWSVGTEAFF; cdr3_nt: TGTGCCTGGAGTGTGGGCACTGAAGCTTTCTTT
d_call: NA; v_call: TRBV4-3; clone_size: NA; j_call: TRBJ1-2; cdr3_aa: CASSEGGGGGYGYTF; cdr3_nt: TGCGCCAGCAGCGAAGGCGGGGGTGGGGGCTATGGCTACACCTTC